This entry concerns a single TCR beta chain. This entry belongs to a study of blood T cell repertoires in COVID-19. Study context: Material from acute and convalescent COVID-19 was sourced from the United States, Italy and Spain. PBMCs, B-cell-depleted T cells, or T cells were the source of the cDNA or gDNA that made up the material.

V lost 0 bases, J lost 9 bases, and 6 bases stayed unmatched. The germline V gene has CDR1 WSHSY and CDR2 SAAADI. The CDR3 has 14 amino acids. The protocol was immunoSEQ multiplex PCR, while the TCRdb copy is restricted to in-frame clones and leaves out a portion. The sample lists roughly 30,000 clones; 87% were seen once. The receptor comes from a human donor in a cohort sampled during active COVID-19. The source material was peripheral blood. The chain is built from TRBV10-2 and TRBJ2-3; 7 bases map to TRBD2. The CDR3 here is CASSESGGSGTQYF. Written as DNA, the CDR3 is TGCGCCAGCAGTGAGTCGGGCGGGAGTGGGACGCAGTATTTT.